This T cell receptor beta chain was documented in a study of blood T cell repertoires in COVID-19. Study as a whole: Researchers got acute and convalescent COVID-19 samples from the United States, Italy and Spain. Sources were T cells, B-cell-depleted T cells, or PBMCs; the material itself was cDNA or gDNA.

Germline V CDR1 and CDR2: SGHTA, FQGNSA. V lost 5 bases and J lost 6; bases outside the gene matches: 9. The CDR3 contains 15 residues. As originally analysed: For nucleated cells, counts were estimated from reference gene primer amplification. TCRdb's copy holds only in-frame clones and misses some; the assay was immunoSEQ multiplex PCR. That table is the source of V, J and clone size, and D and trimming were worked out from the DNA. The sample shows approximately 190,000 clones, 70% to 90% of them seen only once. The sample was peripheral blood. The clonotype was recovered from a woman between 40 and 50 years old who had recovered from COVID-19. This chain joins TRBV7-2 and TRBJ2-7; 11 bases line up with TRBD1. The CDR3 protein is CASSGGGTGGSEQYF. CDR3 coding DNA: TGTGCCAGCAGCGGGGGAGGGACAGGGGGTTCCGAGCAGTACTTC.